This TCR beta chain was recorded in a study of cytomegalovirus exposure and HLA in healthy donors. Study-wide results and limits: In a later analysis, common viral pathogens appeared linked to several of the most significant clusters.

The length of the CDR3 is 13 residues. Germline values: CDR1 MNHEY, CDR2 SVGAGI. With respect to this clone: Its antigen is undetermined.

The PCR employed 60 Vbeta primers together with 13 Jbeta primers. Using immunoSEQ multiplex PCR, the repertoire was profiled, and TCRdb retains in-frame clones only, with some absent. Its table lists under 200,000 clones. Sequenced input: PBMCs. The genes are TRBV6-5 and TRBJ2-5; a weak D match, TRBD1 (7 bases). The DNA matches TRBJ2-7 better at its end, which makes the J call doubtful. The clonotype comes from a man aged 30 to 45 in good health and CMV-seronegative. The CDR3 sequence: CASSSTGRGEQYF. In DNA, the CDR3 is TGTGCCAGCAGTTCGACAGGGCGGGGCGAGCAGTACTTC.